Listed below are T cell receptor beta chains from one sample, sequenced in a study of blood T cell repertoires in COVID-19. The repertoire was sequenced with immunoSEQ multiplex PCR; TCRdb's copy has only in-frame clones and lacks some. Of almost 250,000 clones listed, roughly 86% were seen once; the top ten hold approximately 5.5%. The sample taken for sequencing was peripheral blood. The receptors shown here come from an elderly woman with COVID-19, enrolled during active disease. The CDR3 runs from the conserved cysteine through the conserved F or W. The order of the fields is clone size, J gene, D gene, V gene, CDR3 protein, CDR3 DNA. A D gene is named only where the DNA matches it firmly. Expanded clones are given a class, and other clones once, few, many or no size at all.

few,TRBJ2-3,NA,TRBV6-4,CASSATMASTDTQYF,TGTGCCAGCAGTGCCACTATGGCGAGCACAGATACGCAGTATTTT
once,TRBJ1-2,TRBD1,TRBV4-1,CASSRGRDSVNYGYTF,TGCGCCAGCAGCCGAGGCCGGGACAGTGTAAACTATGGCTACACCTTC
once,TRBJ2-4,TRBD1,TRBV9,CASSVEGTGEIGLAKNIQYF,TGTGCCAGCAGCGTAGAAGGGACAGGAGAAATAGGGCTAGCCAAAAACATTCAGTACTTC
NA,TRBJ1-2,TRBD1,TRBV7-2,CASSLLEGRGMGFYGYTF,TGTGCCAGCAGCTTACTCGAGGGCAGGGGGATGGGATTCTATGGCTACACCTTC
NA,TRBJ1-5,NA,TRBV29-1,CSVGEGGNQPQHF,TGCAGCGTTGGGGAGGGGGGCAATCAGCCCCAGCATTTT
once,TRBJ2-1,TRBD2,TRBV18,CASSPPRRTSGGNEQFF,TGTGCCAGCTCACCACCGCGGCGGACTAGCGGGGGAAATGAGCAGTTCTTC
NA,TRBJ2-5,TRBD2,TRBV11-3,CASSGGGQETQYF,TGTGCCAGCAGCGGGGGGGGACAAGAGACCCAGTACTTC
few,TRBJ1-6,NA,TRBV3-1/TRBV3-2,CASSQGPPGVSPLHF,TGTGCCAGCAGCCAAGGCCCCCCAGGGGTCTCACCCCTCCACTTT
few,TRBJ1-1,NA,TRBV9,CASSVGQGIVVPEAFF,TGTGCCAGCAGCGTAGGGCAGGGGATTGTTGTACCTGAAGCTTTCTTT
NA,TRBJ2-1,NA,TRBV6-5,CAAGVNSYNEQFF,TGTGCCGCAGGGGTAAACTCCTACAATGAGCAGTTCTTC
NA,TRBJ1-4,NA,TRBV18,CASSPRNPSSGTNEKLFF,TGTGCCAGCTCACCTCGGAACCCAAGCTCAGGAACTAATGAAAAACTGTTTTTT
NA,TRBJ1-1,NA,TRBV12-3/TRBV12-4,CASNGGTYTEAFF,TGTGCCAGCAACGGGGGAACGTACACTGAAGCTTTCTTT
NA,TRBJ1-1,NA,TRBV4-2,CASSHRGRGANTEAFF,TGTGCCAGCAGCCATAGAGGGAGGGGCGCAAACACTGAAGCTTTCTTT
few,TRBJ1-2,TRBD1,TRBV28,CASSSGADRTLYGYTF,TGTGCCAGCAGTTCCGGTGCGGACAGGACCCTCTATGGCTACACCTTC
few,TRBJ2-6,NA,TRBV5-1,CASSPPGRATVLTF,TGCGCCAGCAGTCCCCCGGGCAGGGCTACCGTCCTGACTTTC
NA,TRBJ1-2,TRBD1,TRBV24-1,CATSDPRTGGIGYTF,TGTGCCACCAGTGATCCTAGGACAGGGGGCATTGGCTACACCTTC
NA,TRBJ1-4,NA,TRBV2,CASRLQEKLFF,TGTGCCAGCAGATTACAGGAAAAACTGTTTTTT
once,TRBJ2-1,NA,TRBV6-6,CASSRDNYNEQFF,TGTGCCAGCAGCCGGGACAATTACAATGAGCAGTTCTTC
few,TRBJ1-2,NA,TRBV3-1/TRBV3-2,CASSQGHPTLGYTF,TGTGCCAGCAGCCAGGGACATCCGACCCTTGGCTACACCTTC
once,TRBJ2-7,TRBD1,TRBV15,CATSPRQGDGSYEQYF,TGTGCCACCAGCCCTCGACAGGGGGATGGTTCCTACGAGCAGTACTTC
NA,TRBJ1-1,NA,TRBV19,CASSIGTLGGTEAFF,TGTGCCAGTAGTATAGGTACCCTCGGGGGCACTGAAGCTTTCTTT
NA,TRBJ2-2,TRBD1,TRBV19,CASSSLTGAGELFF,TGTGCCAGTAGTTCCCTTACAGGGGCCGGGGAGCTGTTTTTT
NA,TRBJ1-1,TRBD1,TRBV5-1,CASSFADRGPGSGSEAFF,TGCGCCAGCAGCTTTGCCGACAGGGGGCCCGGTAGTGGTTCTGAAGCTTTCTTT
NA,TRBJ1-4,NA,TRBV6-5,CASPYRRTNEKLFF,TGTGCCAGCCCCTACAGGAGAACTAATGAAAAACTGTTTTTT
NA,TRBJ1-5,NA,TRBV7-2,CASSSDTIQPQHF,TGTGCCAGCAGCTCCGACACCATACAGCCCCAGCATTTT
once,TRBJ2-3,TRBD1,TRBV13,CASSSGAGTGGLDTQYF,TGTGCCAGCAGTTCCGGCGCCGGGACAGGGGGATTAGATACGCAGTATTTT
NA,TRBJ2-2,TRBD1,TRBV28,CASSPRPGQGATGELFF,TGTGCCAGCAGCCCCAGACCGGGACAGGGGGCGACCGGGGAGCTGTTTTTT
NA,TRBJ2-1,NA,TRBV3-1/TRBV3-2,CASSRRTSIGSGEQFF,TGTGCCAGCAGCCGTCGCACCAGCATTGGTAGCGGTGAGCAGTTCTTC
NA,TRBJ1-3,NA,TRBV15,CATSRDRGADTIYF,TGTGCCACCAGCAGAGATCGGGGGGCGGACACCATATATTTT
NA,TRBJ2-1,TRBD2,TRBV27,CASSRPGLAGNEQFF,TGTGCCAGCAGCCGCCCGGGACTAGCGGGAAATGAGCAGTTCTTC
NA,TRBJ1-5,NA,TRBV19,CASRWVGGDQPQHF,TGTGCCAGTAGATGGGTTGGGGGGGATCAGCCCCAGCATTTT
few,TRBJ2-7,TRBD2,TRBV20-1,CSARGGLEQYF,TGCAGTGCCCGGGGAGGGCTCGAGCAGTACTTC
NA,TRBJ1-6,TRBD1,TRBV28,CASSGSRTGSSYNSPLHF,TGTGCCAGCAGTGGTAGTAGGACAGGGAGCTCCTATAATTCACCCCTCCACTTT
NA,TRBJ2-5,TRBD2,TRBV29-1,CSVERGGQETQYF,TGCAGCGTTGAGCGGGGGGGACAAGAGACCCAGTACTTC
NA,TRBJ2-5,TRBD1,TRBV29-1,CSVDRGRSRGQYF,TGCAGCGTTGACAGGGGGCGATCCCGGGGACAGTACTTC
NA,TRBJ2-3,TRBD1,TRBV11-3,CASSLGNLGGPDTQYF,TGTGCCAGCAGCTTGGGGAACCTAGGGGGCCCGGATACGCAGTATTTT
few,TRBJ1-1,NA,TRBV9,CASSVANRANTEAFF,TGTGCCAGCAGCGTAGCTAACAGGGCCAACACTGAAGCTTTCTTT
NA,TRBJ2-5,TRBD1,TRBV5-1,CASSFDRARRETQYF,TGCGCCAGCAGCTTCGACAGGGCGCGGCGTGAGACCCAGTACTTC
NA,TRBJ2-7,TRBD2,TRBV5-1,CASSFTSAASGGPSSYEQYF,TGCGCCAGCAGCTTCACATCCGCCGCTAGCGGGGGGCCGAGCTCCTACGAGCAGTACTTC
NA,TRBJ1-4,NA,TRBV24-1,CATSRPGATNEKLFF,TGTGCCACCAGTCGCCCCGGGGCAACTAATGAAAAACTGTTTTTT